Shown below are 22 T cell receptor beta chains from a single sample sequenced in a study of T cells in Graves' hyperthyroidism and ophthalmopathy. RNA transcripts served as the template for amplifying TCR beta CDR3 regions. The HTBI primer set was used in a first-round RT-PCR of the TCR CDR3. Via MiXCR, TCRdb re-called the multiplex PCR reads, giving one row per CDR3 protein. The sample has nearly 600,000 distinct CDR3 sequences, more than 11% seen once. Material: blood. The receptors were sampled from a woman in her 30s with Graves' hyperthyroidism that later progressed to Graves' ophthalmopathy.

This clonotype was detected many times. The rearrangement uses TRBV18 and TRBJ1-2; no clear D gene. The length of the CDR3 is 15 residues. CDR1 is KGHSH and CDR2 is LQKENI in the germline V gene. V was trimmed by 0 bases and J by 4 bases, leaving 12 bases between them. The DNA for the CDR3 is TGTGCCAGCTCACCACCCACGGCCCTGAGCTATGGCTACACCTTC. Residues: CASSPPTALSYGYTF.

CDR3 bases: TGTGCCAGCAGCTTAAACTACAAAGCAATCCCTGAAGCTTTCTTT. Its protein product is CASSLNYKAIPEAFF. The rearrangement links TRBV7-3 to TRBJ1-1; D gene unclear. Germline V lookup: CDR1 SGHTA, CDR2 FQGTGA. This CDR3 has 15 amino acids. Trimming took off 1 base at V and 6 bases at J, with 15 bases between the two ends.

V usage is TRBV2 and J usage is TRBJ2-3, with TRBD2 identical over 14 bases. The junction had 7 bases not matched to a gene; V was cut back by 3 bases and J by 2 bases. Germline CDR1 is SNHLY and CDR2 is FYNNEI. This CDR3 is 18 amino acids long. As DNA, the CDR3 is TGTGCCAGCAGTGATCCGGGACTAGCGGGAGCCCTCACAGATACGCAGTATTTT. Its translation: CASSDPGLAGALTDTQYF.

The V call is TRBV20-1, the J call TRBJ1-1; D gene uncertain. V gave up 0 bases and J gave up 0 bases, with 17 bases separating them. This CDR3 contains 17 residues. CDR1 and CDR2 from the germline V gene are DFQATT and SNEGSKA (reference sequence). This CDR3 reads CSARDWRAGDMNTEAFF. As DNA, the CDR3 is TGCAGTGCTAGAGATTGGAGGGCAGGCGATATGAACACTGAAGCTTTCTTT.

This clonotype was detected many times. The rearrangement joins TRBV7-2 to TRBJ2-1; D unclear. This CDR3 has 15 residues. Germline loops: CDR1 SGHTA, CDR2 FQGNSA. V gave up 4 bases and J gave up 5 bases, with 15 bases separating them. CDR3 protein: CASSSVSITDNEQFF. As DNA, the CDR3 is TGTGCCAGCAGCTCGGTGTCCATCACGGACAATGAGCAGTTCTTC.

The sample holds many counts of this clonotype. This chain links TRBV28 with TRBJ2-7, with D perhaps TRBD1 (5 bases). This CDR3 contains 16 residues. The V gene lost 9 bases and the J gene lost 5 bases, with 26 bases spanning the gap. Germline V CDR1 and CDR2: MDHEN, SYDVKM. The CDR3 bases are TGTGCCAGTTCTAGTAACAACAGGCTTCAGGTCGACGAGCAGTACTTC. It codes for CASSSNNRLQVDEQYF.

CDR3 in amino acids: CAWSAGSTETQYF. Here the CDR3 DNA reads TGTGCCTGGAGTGCAGGATCTACGGAGACCCAGTACTTC. The rearrangement uses TRBV30 and TRBJ2-5, with D uncertain. The germline gives CDR1 GTSNPN, CDR2 SVGIG (reference sequence). Trimming cost V 1 base and J 5 bases, with 11 bases left between them. The CDR3 sequence is 13 residues long.

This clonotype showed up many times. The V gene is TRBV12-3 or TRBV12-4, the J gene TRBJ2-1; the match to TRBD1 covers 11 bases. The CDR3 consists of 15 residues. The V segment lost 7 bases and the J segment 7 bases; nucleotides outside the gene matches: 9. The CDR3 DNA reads TGTGCCAGCACCCCCGGACAGGGGGCATTTAATGAGCAGTTCTTC. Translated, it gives CASTPGQGAFNEQFF.

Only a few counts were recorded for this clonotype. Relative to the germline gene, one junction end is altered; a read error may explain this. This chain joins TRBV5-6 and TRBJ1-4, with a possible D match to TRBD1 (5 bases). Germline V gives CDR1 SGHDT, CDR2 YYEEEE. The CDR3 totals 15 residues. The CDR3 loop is CASSLERGINEELFF. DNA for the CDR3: TGTGCCAGCAGCTTGGAACGGGGGATTAATGAAGAACTGTTTTTT.

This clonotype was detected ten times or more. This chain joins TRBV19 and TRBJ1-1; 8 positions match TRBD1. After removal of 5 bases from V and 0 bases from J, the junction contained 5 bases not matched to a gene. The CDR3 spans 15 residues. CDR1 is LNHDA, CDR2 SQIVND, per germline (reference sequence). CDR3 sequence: CASSPTGALNTEAFF. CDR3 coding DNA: TGTGCCAGTAGTCCGACAGGGGCCCTGAACACTGAAGCTTTCTTT.

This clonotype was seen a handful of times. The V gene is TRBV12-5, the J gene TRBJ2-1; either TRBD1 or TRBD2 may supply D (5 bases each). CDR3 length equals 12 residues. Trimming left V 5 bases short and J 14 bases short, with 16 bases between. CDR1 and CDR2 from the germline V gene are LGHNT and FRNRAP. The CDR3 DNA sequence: TGTGCTAGTGGTCCCATCCGGGACCCGGAGTTCTTC. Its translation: CASGPIRDPEFF.

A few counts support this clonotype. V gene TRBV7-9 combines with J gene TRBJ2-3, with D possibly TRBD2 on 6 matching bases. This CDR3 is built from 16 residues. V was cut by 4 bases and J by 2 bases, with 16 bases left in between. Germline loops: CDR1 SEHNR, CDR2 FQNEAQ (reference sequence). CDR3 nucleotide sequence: TGTGCCAGCAGCTCCAACGCCGGAGGGTACACAGATACGCAGTATTTT. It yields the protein CASSSNAGGYTDTQYF.

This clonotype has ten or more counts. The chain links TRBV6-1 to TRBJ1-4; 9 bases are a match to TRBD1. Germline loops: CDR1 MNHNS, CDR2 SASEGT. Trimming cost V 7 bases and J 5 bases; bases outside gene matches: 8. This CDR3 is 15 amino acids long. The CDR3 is CASNIGTGRNEKLFF. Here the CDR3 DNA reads TGTGCCAGCAACATTGGGACAGGGAGAAATGAAAAACTGTTTTTT.

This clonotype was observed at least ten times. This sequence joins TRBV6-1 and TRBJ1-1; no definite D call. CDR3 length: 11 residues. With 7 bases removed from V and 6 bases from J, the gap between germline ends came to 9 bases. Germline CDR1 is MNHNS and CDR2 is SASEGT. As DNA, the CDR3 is TGTGCCAGCATTGATCAGGCTGAAGCTTTCTTT. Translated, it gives CASIDQAEAFF.

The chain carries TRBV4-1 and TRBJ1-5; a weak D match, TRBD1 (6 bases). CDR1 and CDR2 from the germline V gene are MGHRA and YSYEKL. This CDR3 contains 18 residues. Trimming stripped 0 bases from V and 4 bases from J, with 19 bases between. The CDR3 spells CASSQDGLAGDGNQPQHF. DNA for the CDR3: TGCGCCAGCAGCCAAGATGGGTTGGCAGGGGACGGTAATCAGCCCCAGCATTTT.

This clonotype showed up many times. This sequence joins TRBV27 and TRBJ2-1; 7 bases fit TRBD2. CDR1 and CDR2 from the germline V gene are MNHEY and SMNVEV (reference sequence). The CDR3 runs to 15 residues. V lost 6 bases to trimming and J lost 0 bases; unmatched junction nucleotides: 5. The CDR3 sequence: CASREREYSYNEQFF. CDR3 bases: TGTGCCAGCAGGGAGCGGGAATACTCCTACAATGAGCAGTTCTTC.

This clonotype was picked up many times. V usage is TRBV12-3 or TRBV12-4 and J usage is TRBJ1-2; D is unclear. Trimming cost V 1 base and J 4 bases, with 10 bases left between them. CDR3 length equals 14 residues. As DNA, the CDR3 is TGTGCCAGCAGTTTAGGTAGCCGGCCCTATGGCTACACCTTC. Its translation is CASSLGSRPYGYTF.

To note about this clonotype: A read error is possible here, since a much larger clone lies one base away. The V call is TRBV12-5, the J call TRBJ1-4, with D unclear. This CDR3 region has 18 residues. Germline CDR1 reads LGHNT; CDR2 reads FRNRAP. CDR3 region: CASGTQTNSIATNEELFF. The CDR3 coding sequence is TGTGCTAGTGGAACCCAGACAAATTCTATAGCAACTAATGAAGAACTGTTTTTT.

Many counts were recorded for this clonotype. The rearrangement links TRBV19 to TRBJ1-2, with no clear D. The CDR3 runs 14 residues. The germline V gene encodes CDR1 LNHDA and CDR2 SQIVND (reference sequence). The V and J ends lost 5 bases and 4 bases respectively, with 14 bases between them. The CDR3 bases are TGTGCCAGTAGTCCCGGGATTGATACCTATGGCTACACCTTC. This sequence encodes CASSPGIDTYGYTF.

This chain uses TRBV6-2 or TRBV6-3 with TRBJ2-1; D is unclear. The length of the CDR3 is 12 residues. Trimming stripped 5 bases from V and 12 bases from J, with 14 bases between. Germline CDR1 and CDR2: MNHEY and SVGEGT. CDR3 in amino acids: CASSKDTGRQFF. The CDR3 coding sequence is TGTGCCAGCAGTAAAGACACCGGCAGGCAGTTCTTC.

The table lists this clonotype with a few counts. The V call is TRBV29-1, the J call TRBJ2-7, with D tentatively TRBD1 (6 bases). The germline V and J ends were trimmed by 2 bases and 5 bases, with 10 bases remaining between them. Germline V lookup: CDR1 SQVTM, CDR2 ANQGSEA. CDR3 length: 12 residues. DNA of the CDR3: TGCAGCGTTGAAACAGGGAGCCACGAGCAGTACTTC. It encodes CSVETGSHEQYF.

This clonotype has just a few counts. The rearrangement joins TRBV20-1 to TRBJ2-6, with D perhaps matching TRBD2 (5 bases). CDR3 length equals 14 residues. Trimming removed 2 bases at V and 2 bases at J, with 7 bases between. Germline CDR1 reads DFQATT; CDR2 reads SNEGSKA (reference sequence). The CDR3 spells CSARSGTGANVLTF. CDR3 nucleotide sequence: TGCAGTGCTAGATCCGGGACTGGGGCCAACGTCCTGACTTTC.